The next 8 T cell receptor beta chains were all read from a single sample in a study of patients and donors after allogeneic stem cell transplantation. A single record per CDR3 protein comes from TCRdb applying MiXCR to the RT-PCR reads. The table includes hundreds of thousands of distinct CDR3 sequences, approximately 16% detected once. Sequences were obtained from blood, either unsorted or a sorted T cell fraction (not recorded which). Receptors were obtained from a human donor who was either an allogeneic HSCT recipient or a stem cell or donor lymphocyte infusion donor (not recorded which). It is not recorded whose cells these are; they may come from a transplant donor.

Many counts were recorded for this clonotype. This CDR3 is CSARGGSSGNGNEQFF. DNA of the CDR3: TGCAGTGCTAGAGGAGGTTCGAGCGGGAATGGGAATGAGCAGTTCTTC. The V and J genes are TRBV20-1 and TRBJ2-1, with 7 bases identical to TRBD2. The CDR3 totals 16 residues. Per the germline V gene, CDR1 is DFQATT and CDR2 is SNEGSKA (reference sequence). J gave up 7 bases and V 1 base, and 13 bases lay outside the gene matches.

CDR3 DNA: TGTGCCAGCAGTTACTCTAGGGTGGGCGATGAGCAGTTCTTC. The encoded protein is CASSYSRVGDEQFF. This chain joins TRBV6-5 and TRBJ2-1; D gene ambiguous. The V end was cut by 0 bases, the J end by 8 bases, with 11 bases between. The V gene's germline CDR1 is MNHEY and CDR2 SVGAGI. The CDR3 contains 14 residues.

This chain links TRBV20-1 with TRBJ2-5; 8 bases agree with TRBD1. The CDR3 contains 13 residues. V dropped 6 bases and J dropped 3; count of bases not matched to a gene: 6. CDR1 and CDR2 from the germline V gene are DFQATT and SNEGSKA (reference sequence). The CDR3 is CSADRTGKETQYF. In DNA, the CDR3 is TGCAGTGCAGATCGGACAGGGAAAGAGACCCAGTACTTC.

There are many counts of this clonotype. The chain is built from TRBV7-9 and TRBJ2-5, with D hard to call. The germline V and J ends were trimmed by 1 base and 4 bases, with 10 bases remaining between them. Germline CDR1 reads SEHNR; CDR2 reads FQNEAQ (reference sequence). The CDR3 sequence is 14 residues long. CDR3 region: CASSLEGRGETQYF. CDR3 sequence (DNA): TGTGCCAGCAGCTTAGAGGGAAGAGGAGAGACCCAGTACTTC.

The chain joins TRBV9 to TRBJ2-5, with a tentative D call TRBD2 (6 bases). The CDR3 runs to 16 residues. Looked up from germline, CDR1 is SGDLS and CDR2 is YYNGEE. The V and J ends lost 0 bases and 1 base respectively, with 13 bases between them. The CDR3, as DNA: TGTGCCAGCAGCGTAGGATGGGGAGGCCGCCAAGAGACCCAGTACTTC. Translation: CASSVGWGGRQETQYF.

This clonotype has more than one count but fewer than ten. J is TRBJ2-1 and V is TRBV12-3 or TRBV12-4; 9 bases align to TRBD2. Trimming at V came to 11 bases and at J to 4 bases, leaving 6 bases not matched to a gene. This CDR3 has 13 residues. The CDR3: CACAAGGYNEQFF. Here the CDR3 DNA reads TGTGCCTGTGCCGCGGGGGGGTACAATGAGCAGTTCTTC.

This clonotype was picked up many times. The rearrangement joins TRBV24-1 to TRBJ2-7, with a possible D match to TRBD2 (5 bases). Germline CDR1 is KGHDR and CDR2 is SFDVKD. The CDR3 is 13 residues long. The V end was cut by 2 bases, the J end by 7 bases, with 11 bases between. This CDR3 is CATSDYGGLEQYF. The DNA of the CDR3 is TGTGCCACCAGTGATTATGGAGGTCTGGAGCAGTACTTC.

This clonotype was picked up a small number of times. The chain recombines TRBV7-2 with TRBJ2-5, with 11 nucleotides matching TRBD1. The germline CDR1 and CDR2 sequences are SGHTA and FQGNSA. The CDR3 has 16 residues. The junction had 4 bases not matched to a gene; V was cut back by 1 base and J by 3 bases. The CDR3 DNA is TGTGCCAGCAGCTTAGTCGGGACAGGGGGGGAAGAGACCCAGTACTTC. Its translation: CASSLVGTGGEETQYF.